This T cell receptor beta chain came from a study of blood T cell repertoires in COVID-19. Study summary: COVID-19 samples from acute and convalescent phases originated in the United States, Italy and Spain. T cells, B-cell-depleted T cells, or PBMCs supplied cDNA or gDNA.

Authors' data handling: Reference gene primer amplification gave nucleated cell count estimates. Clones were read by immunoSEQ multiplex PCR, and TCRdb kept only the in-frame ones, dropping some. V, J and clone size derive from that table, while D and trimming were established from the DNA sequence. The sample has more than 80,000 clones, more than 80% seen once. Trimming cost V 7 bases and J 5 bases, with 15 bases left between them. The CDR3 contains 14 residues. Germline assignment: CDR1 MDHEN and CDR2 SYDVKM. The V call is TRBV28, the J call TRBJ2-1, with a possible D match to TRBD1 (6 bases). This clonotype originated in a woman aged 55-75 years with acute or convalescent COVID-19. What was sequenced was peripheral blood. The CDR3 reads CASTGATIDNEQFF. The CDR3 DNA is TGTGCCAGCACAGGGGCCACTATTGACAATGAGCAGTTCTTC.